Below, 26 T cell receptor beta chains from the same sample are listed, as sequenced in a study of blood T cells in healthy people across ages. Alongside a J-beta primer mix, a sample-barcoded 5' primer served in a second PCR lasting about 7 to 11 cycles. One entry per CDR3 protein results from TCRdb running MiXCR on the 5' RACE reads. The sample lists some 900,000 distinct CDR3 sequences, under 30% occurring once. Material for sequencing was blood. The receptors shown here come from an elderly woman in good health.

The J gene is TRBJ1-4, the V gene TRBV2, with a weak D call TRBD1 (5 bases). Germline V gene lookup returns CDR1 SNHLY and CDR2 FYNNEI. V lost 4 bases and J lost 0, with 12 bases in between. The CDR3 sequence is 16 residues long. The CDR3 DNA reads TGTGCCAGCAGTGTGGGGGTTACCGCAACTAATGAAAAACTGTTTTTT. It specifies CASSVGVTATNEKLFF. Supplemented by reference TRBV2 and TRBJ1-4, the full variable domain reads EPEVTQTPSHQVTQMGQEVILRCVPISNHLYFYWYRQILGQKVEFLVSFYNNEISEKSEIFDDQFSVERPDGSNFTLKIRSTKLEDSAMYFCASSVGVTATNEKLFFGSGTQLSVL.

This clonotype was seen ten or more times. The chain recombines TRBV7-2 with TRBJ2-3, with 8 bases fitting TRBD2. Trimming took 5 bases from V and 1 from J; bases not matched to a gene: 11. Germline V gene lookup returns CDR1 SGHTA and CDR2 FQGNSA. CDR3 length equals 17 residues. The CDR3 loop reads CASSHGGSGTRTDTQYF. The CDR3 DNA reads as TGTGCCAGCAGCCACGGGGGTAGCGGGACGCGCACAGATACGCAGTATTTT.

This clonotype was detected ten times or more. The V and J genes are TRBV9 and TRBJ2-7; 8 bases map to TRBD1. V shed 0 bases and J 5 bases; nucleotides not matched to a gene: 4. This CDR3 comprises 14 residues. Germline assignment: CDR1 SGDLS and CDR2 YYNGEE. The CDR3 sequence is CASSVGGQGDEQYF. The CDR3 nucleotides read TGTGCCAGCAGCGTAGGAGGACAGGGCGACGAGCAGTACTTC.

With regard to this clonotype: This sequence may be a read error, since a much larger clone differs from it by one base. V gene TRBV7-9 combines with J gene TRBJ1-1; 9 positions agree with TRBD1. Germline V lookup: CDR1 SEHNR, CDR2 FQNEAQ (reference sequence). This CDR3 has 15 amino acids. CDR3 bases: TGTGCCGGCAGCTTGGGACAGGGCTGGGACACTGAAGCTTTCTTT. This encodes CAGSLGQGWDTEAFF.

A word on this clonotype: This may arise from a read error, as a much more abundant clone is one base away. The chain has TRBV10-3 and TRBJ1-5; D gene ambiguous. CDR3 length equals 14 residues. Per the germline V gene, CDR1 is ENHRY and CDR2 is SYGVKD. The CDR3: CAIRESGSYQPQHF. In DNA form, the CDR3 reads TGTGCCATCAGGGAGTCTGGGAGCTATCAGCCCCAGCATTTT.

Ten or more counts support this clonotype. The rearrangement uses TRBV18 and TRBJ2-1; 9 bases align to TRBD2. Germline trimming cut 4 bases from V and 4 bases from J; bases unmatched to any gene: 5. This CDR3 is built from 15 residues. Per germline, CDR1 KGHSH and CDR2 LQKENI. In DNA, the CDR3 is TGTGCCAGCTCACAAGCGGGGGGCGTATACAATGAGCAGTTCTTC. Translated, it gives CASSQAGGVYNEQFF.

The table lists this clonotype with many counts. The CDR3 nucleotides read TGTGCCAGCAGCCGTCCCAGCCGAATGGAAGGTGAGCAGTTCTTC. It specifies CASSRPSRMEGEQFF. The chain employs TRBV9 and TRBJ2-1, with D hard to call. This CDR3 has 15 residues. The V end was cut by 4 bases, the J end by 9 bases, with 20 bases between. Germline CDR1 is SGDLS and CDR2 is YYNGEE.

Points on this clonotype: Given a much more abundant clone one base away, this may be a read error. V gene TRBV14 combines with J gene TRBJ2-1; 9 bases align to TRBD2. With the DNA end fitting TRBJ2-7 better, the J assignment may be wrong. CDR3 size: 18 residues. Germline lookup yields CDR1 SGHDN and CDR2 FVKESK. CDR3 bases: TGTGCCAGCAGCCAGCCTAGCCGGGGGCTAGCGGGGAACAATGAGCAGTACTTC. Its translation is CASSQPSRGLAGNNEQYF.

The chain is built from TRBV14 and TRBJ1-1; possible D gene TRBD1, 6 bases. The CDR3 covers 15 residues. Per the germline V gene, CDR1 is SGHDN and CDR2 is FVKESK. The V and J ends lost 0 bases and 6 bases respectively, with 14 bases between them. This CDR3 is CASSQDGGALAEAFF. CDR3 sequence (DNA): TGTGCCAGCAGCCAAGATGGGGGGGCGCTGGCTGAAGCTTTCTTT. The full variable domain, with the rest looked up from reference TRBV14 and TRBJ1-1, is EAGVTQFPSHSVIEKGQTVTLRCDPISGHDNLYWYRRVMGKEIKFLLHFVKESKQDESGMPNNRFLAERTGGTYSTLKVQPAELEDSGVYFCASSQDGGALAEAFFGQGTRLTVV.

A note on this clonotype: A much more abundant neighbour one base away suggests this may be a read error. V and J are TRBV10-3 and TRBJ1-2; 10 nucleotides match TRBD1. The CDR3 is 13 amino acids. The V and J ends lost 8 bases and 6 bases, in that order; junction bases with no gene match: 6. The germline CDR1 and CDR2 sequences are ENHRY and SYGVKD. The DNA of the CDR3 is TGTGCCATCGGGACAGGGGTAAGCCATGGCTACACCTTC. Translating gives CAIGTGVSHGYTF.

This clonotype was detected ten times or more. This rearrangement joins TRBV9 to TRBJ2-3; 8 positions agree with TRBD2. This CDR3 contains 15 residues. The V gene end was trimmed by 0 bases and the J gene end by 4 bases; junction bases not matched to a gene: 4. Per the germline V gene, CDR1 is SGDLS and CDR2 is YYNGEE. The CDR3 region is CASSVGIAGPDTQYF. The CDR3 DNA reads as TGTGCCAGCAGCGTAGGGATAGCGGGGCCAGATACGCAGTATTTT.

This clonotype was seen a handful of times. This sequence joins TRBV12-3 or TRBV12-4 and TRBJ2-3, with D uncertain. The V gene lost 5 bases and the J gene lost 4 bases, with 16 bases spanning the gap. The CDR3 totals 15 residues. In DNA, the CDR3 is TGTGCCAGCAGTCGCGGATATAAGAGAGCAGATACGCAGTATTTT. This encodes CASSRGYKRADTQYF.

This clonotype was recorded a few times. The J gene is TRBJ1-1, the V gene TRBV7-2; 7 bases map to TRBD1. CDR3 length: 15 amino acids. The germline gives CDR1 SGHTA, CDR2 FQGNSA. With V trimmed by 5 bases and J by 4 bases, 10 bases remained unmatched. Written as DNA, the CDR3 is TGTGCCAGCAGCCCCGTAGGACAGGTAGCCACTGAAGCTTTCTTT. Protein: CASSPVGQVATEAFF.

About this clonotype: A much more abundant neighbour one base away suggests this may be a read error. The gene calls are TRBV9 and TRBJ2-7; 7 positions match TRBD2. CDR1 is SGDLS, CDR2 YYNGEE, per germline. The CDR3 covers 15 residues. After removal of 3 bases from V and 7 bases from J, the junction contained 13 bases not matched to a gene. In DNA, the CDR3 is TGTGCCAGCAGCGCAGGAAGACTAGCTTACAATGAGCAGTACTTC. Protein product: CASSAGRLAYNEQYF.

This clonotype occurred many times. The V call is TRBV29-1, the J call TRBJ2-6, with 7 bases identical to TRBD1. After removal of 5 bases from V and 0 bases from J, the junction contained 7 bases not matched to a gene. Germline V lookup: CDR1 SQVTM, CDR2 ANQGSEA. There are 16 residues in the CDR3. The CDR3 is CSVRGQLDSGANVLTF. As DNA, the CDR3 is TGCAGCGTTCGGGGACAGCTAGACTCTGGGGCCAACGTCCTGACTTTC.

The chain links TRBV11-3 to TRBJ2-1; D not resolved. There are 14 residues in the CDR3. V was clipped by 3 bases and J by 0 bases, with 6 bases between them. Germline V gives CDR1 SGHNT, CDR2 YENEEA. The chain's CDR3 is CASSLIDSYNEQFF. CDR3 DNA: TGTGCCAGCAGCTTGATCGACTCCTACAATGAGCAGTTCTTC.

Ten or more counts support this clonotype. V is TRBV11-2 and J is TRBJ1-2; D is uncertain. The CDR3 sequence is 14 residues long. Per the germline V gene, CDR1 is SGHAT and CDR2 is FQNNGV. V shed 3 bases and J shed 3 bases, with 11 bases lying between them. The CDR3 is CASSFFQADYGYTF. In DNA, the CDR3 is TGTGCCAGCAGCTTTTTCCAGGCCGACTATGGCTACACCTTC.

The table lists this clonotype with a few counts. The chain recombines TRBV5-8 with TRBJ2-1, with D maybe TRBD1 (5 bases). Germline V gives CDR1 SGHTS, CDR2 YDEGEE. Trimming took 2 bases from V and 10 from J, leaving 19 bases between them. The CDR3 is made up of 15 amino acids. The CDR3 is CASSLGIGVRQEQFF. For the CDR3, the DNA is TGTGCCAGCAGCTTAGGAATAGGGGTTCGGCAAGAGCAGTTCTTC.

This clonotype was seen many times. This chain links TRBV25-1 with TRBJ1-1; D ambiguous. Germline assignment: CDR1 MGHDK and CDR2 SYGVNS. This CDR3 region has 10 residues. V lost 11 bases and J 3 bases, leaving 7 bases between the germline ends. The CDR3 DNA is TGTGCCCCCGGTGACACTGAAGCTTTCTTT. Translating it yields CAPGDTEAFF. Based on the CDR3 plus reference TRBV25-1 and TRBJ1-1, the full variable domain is EADIYQTPRYLVIGTGKKITLECSQTMGHDKMYWYQQDPGMELHLIHYSYGVNSTEKGDLSSESTVSRIRTEHFPLTLESARPSHTSQYLCAPGDTEAFFGQGTRLTVV.

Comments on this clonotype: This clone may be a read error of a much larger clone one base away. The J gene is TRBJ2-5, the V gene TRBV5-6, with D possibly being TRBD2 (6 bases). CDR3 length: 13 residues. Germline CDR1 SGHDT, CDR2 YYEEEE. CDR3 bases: TGTGCCTGCAGTGAACTAGCAAGGGAGACCCAGTACTTC. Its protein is CACSELARETQYF.

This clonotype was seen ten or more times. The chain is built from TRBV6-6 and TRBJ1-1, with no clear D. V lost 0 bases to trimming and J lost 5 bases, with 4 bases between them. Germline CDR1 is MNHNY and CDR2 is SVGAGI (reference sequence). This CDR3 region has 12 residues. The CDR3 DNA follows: TGTGCCAGCAGTTACTCAGCGACTGAAGCTTTCTTT. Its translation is CASSYSATEAFF.

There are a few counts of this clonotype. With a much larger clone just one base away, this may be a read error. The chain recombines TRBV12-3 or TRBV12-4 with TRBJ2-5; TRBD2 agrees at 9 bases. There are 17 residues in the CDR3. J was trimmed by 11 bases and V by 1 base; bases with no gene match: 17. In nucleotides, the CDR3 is TGTGCCAGCAGTTTAGTTCTCAGAGCGGGGGGCCAGAATGAGCAGTACTTC. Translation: CASSLVLRAGGQNEQYF.

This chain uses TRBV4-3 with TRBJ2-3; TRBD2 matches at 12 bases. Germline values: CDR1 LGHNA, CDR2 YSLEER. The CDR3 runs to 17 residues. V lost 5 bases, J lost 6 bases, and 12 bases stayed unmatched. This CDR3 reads CASSFTASGRGRDTQYF. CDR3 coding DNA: TGCGCCAGCAGCTTCACCGCTAGCGGGAGGGGACGCGATACGCAGTATTTT.

The CDR3 nucleotides read TGTGCCAGCAGCCAGGGGATGAACAATGAGCAGTTCTTC. Translating gives CASSQGMNNEQFF. V gene TRBV7-2 combines with J gene TRBJ2-1, with D tentatively TRBD1 (6 bases). V lost 5 bases and J 5 bases, leaving 10 bases between the germline ends. Germline assignment: CDR1 SGHTA and CDR2 FQGNSA. The CDR3 runs to 13 residues.

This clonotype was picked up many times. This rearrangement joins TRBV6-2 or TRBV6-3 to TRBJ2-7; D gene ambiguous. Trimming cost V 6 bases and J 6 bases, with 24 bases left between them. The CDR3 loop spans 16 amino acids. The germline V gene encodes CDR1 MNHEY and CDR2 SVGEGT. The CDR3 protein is CASRPGPVRFLGEQYF. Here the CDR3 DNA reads TGTGCCAGCAGACCCGGGCCAGTGAGGTTCTTGGGCGAGCAGTACTTC.

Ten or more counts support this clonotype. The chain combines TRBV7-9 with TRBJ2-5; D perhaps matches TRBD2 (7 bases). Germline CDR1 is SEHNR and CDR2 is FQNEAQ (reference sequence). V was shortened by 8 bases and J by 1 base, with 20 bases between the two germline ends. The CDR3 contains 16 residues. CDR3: CASGLGGGSGQETQYF. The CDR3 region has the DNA TGTGCCAGCGGCCTAGGGGGGGGGAGCGGCCAAGAGACCCAGTACTTC.